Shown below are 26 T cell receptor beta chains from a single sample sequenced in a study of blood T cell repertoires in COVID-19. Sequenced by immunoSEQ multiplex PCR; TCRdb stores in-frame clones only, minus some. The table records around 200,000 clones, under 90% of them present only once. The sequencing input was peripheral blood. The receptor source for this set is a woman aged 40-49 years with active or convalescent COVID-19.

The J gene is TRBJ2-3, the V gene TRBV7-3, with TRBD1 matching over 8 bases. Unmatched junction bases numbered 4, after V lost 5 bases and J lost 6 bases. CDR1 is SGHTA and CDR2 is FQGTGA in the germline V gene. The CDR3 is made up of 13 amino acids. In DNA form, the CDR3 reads TGTGCCAGCAGCACGGACAGGGCGGATACGCAGTATTTT. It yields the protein CASSTDRADTQYF. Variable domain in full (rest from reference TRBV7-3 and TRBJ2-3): GAGVSQTPSNKVTEKGKYVELRCDPISGHTALYWYRQSLGQGPEFLIYFQGTGAADDSGLPNDRFFAVRPEGSVSTLKIQRTERGDSAVYLCASSTDRADTQYFGPGTRLTVL.

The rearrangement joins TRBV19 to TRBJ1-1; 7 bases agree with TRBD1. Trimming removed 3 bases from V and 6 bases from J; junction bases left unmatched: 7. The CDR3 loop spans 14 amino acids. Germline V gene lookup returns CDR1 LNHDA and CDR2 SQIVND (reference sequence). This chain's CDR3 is CASSMDRPNPEAFF. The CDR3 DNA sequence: TGTGCCAGTAGTATGGACAGGCCCAATCCTGAAGCTTTCTTT.

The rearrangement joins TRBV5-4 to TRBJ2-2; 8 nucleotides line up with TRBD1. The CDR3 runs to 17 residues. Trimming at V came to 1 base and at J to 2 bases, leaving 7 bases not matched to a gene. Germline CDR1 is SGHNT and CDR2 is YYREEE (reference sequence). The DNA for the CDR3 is TGTGCCAGCAGCTTGTTTTGGGGACAGGATAACACCGGGGAGCTGTTTTTT. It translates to CASSLFWGQDNTGELFF.

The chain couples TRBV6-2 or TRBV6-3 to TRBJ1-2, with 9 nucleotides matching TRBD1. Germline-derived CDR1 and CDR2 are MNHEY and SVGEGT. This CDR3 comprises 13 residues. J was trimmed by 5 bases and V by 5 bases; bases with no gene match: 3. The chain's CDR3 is CASSPGTGYGYTF. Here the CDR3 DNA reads TGTGCCAGCAGTCCCGGGACAGGGTATGGCTACACCTTC.

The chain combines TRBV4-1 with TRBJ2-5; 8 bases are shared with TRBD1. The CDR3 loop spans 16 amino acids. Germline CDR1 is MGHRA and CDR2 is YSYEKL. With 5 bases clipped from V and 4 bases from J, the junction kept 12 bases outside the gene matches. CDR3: CASSESRGRGRETQYF. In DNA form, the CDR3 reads TGCGCCAGCAGCGAAAGTAGGGGCAGGGGGCGAGAGACCCAGTACTTC.

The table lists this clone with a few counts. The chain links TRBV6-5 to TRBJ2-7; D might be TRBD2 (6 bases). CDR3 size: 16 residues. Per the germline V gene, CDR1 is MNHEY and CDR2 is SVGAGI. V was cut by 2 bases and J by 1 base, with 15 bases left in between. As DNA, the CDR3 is TGTGCCAGCAGTTACGTGGGGGGAAGGAGTTCCTACGAGCAGTACTTC. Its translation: CASSYVGGRSSYEQYF.

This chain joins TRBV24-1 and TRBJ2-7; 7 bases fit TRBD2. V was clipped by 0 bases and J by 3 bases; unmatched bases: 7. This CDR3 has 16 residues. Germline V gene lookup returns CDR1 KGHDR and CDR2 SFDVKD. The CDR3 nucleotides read TGTGCCACCAGTGATTTGCGCCAGGGACTACACTACGAGCAGTACTTC. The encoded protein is CATSDLRQGLHYEQYF.

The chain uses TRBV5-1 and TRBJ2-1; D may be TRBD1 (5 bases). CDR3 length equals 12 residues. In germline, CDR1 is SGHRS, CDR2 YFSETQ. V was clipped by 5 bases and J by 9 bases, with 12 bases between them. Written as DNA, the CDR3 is TGCGCCAGCAGACCAGGGTCGGGTGAGCAGTTCTTC. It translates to CASRPGSGEQFF.

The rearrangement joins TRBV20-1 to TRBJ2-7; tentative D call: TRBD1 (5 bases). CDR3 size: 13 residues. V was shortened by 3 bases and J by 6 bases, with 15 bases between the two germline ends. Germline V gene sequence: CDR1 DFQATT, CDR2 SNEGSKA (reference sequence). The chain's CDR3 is CSASPQGFGEQYF. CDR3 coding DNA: TGCAGTGCTAGTCCGCAGGGTTTTGGCGAGCAGTACTTC.

The CDR3 bases are TGTGCCTGGAGTGCGGCCGGGACAGGGAATTCACCCCTCCACTTT. The encoded protein is CAWSAAGTGNSPLHF. J is TRBJ1-6 and V is TRBV30; 9 bases are shared with TRBD1. CDR3 length: 15 residues. Germline V lookup: CDR1 GTSNPN, CDR2 SVGIG (reference sequence). V lost 1 base and J lost 7; bases outside the gene matches: 5. The complete variable domain, with remaining parts taken from reference TRBV30 and TRBJ1-6, reads SQTIHQWPATLVQPVGSPLSLECTVEGTSNPNLYWYRQAAGRGLQLLFYSVGIGQISSEVPQNLSASRPQDRQFILSSKKLLLSDSGFYLCAWSAAGTGNSPLHFGNGTRLTVT.

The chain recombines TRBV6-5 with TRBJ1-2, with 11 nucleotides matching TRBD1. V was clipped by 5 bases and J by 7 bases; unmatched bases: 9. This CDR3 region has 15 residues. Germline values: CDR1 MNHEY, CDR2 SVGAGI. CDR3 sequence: CASSRIGQGAGGYTF. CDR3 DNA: TGTGCCAGCAGTCGAATCGGACAGGGGGCCGGTGGCTACACCTTC.

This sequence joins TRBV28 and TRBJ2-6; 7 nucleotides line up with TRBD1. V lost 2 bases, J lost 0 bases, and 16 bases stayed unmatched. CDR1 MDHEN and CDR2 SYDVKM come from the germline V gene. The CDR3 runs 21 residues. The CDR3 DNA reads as TGTGCCAGCAGTTTACGCCCGGGACAGACAAAATCCATCTCTGGGGCCAACGTCCTGACTTTC. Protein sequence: CASSLRPGQTKSISGANVLTF.

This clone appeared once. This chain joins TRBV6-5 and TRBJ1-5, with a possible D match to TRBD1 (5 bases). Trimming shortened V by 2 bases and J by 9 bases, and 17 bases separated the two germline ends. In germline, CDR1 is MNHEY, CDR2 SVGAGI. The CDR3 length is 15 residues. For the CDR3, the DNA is TGTGCCAGCAGTTACAACGGAGGGGATTGGGGGCCCCAGCATTTT. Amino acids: CASSYNGGDWGPQHF.

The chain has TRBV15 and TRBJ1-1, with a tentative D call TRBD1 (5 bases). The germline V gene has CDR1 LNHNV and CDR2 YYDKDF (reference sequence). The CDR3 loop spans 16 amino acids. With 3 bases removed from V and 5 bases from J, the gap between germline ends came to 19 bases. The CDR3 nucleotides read TGTGCCACCAGCAGGGGGGGTGGTGCGCTTGGGACTGAAGCTTTCTTT. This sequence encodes CATSRGGGALGTEAFF.

The CDR3 region has the DNA TGTGCCAGCAGCCAGACTTACTTGAACACTGAAGCTTTCTTT. The encoded protein is CASSQTYLNTEAFF. The chain couples TRBV3-1 (or the pseudogene TRBV3-2) to TRBJ1-1; D is unresolved. This CDR3 has 14 residues. V lost 3 bases to trimming and J lost 0 bases, with 8 bases between them. Germline V gives CDR1 LGHDT, CDR2 YNNKEL (reference sequence).

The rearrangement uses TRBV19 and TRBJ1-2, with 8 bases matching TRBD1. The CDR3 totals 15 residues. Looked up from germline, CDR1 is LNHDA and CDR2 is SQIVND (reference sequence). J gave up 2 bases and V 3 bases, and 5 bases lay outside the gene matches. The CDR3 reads CASSIFRTGNYGYTF. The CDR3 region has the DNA TGTGCCAGTAGTATTTTCCGGACAGGGAACTATGGCTACACCTTC.

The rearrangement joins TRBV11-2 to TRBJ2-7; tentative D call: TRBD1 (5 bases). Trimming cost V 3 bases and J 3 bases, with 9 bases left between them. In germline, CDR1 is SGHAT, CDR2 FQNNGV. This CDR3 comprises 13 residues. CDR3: CASSLSGNYEQYF. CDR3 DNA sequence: TGTGCCAGCAGCTTGTCAGGGAACTACGAGCAGTACTTC.

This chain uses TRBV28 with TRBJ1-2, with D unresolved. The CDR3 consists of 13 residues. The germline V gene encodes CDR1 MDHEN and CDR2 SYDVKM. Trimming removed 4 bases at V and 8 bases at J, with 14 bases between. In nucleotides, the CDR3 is TGTGCCAGCAGTTCTGACCCCTCAGGAGGCTACACCTTC. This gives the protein CASSSDPSGGYTF.

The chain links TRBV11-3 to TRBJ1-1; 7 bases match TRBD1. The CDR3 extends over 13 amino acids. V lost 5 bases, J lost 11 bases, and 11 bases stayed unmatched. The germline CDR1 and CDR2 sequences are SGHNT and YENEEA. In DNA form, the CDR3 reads TGTGCCAGCAGCCGACGACAGGGAGATTTGGCTTTCTTT. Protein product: CASSRRQGDLAFF.

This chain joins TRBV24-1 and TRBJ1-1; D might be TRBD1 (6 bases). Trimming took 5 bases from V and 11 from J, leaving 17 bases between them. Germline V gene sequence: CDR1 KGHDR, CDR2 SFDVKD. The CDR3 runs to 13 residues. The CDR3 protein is CATSGAGAREAFF. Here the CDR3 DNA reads TGTGCCACCAGTGGTGCGGGGGCGCGTGAGGCTTTCTTT.

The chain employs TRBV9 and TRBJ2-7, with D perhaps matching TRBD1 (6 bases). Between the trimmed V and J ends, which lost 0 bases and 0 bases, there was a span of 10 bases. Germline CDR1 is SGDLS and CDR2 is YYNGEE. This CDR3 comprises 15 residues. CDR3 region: CASSVGIGGSYEQYF. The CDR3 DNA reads TGTGCCAGCAGCGTAGGGATAGGGGGCTCCTACGAGCAGTACTTC. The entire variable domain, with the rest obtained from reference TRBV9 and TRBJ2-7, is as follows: DSGVTQTPKHLITATGQRVTLRCSPRSGDLSVYWYQQSLDQGLQFLIQYYNGEERAKGNILERFSAQQFPDLHSELNLSSLELGDSALYFCASSVGIGGSYEQYFGPGTRLTVT.

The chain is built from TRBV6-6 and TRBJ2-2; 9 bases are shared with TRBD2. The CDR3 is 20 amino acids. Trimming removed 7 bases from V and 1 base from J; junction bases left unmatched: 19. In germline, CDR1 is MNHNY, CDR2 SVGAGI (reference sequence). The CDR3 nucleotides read TGTGCCAGCATTCGAGAGCGGGGGGCCTTCGCCTTAAGGAACACCGGGGAGCTGTTTTTT. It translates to CASIRERGAFALRNTGELFF.

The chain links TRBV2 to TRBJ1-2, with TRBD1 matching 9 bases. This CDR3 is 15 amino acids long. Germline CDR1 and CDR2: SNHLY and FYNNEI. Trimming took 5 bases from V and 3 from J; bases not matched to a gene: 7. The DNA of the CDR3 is TGTGCCAGCAGTCCGACCGGGACAGGGTACTATGGCTACACCTTC. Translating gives CASSPTGTGYYGYTF.

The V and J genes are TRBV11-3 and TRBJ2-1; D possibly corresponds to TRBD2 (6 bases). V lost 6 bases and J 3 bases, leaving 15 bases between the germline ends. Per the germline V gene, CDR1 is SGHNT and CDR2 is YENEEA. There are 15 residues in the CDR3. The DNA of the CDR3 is TGTGCCAGCAGGGGACCGGGACTGATCTACAATGAGCAGTTCTTC. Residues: CASRGPGLIYNEQFF.

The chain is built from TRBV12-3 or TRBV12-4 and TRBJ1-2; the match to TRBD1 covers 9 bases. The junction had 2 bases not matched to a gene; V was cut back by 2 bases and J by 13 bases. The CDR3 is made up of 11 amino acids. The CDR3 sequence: CASSLSQGATF. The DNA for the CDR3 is TGTGCCAGCAGTTTATCACAGGGGGCCACCTTC.

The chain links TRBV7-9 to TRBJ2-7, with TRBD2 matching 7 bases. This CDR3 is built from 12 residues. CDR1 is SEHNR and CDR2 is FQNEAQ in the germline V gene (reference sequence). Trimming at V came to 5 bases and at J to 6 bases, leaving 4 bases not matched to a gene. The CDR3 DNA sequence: TGTGCCAGCAGCCCGGGGACTATCGAGCAGTACTTC. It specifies CASSPGTIEQYF.